This T cell receptor beta chain was recorded in a study of T cell repertoires in cytomegalovirus infection. Study at large: Newly reported HLA-C-restricted and thoroughly characterized HLA-B-restricted CMV epitopes were employed. Based on public TCR beta signatures, there were indications of CMV infection and of a matching HLA type. Notes on the study in general: Summed frequency of public TCR beta families distinguished CMV carriers with the relevant HLA. Predominance within the ex vivo response was attributable to HLA-C-restricted CMV-specific TCR beta clonotypes.

TCRdb ran MiXCR on the reads and lists one entry per CDR3 protein. The profile covers 100,000 to 150,000 distinct CDR3 sequences, with over 30% appearing a single time and 58% taken by the ten largest. About this clonotype itself: Its antigen is not known.

Trimming removed 1 base at V and 5 bases at J, with 6 bases between. The CDR3 has 12 residues. Germline values: CDR1 SEHNR, CDR2 FQNEAQ (reference sequence). The specimen comprised CD8+ T cells from cultured PBMCs, sampled from culture after CMV antigen stimulation. This clonotype was obtained from a human donor in good health (CMV status not recorded). Some clones in this sample may be carry-over from other donors' samples. The rearrangement uses TRBV7-9 and TRBJ2-7; no definite D call. CDR3 nucleotide sequence: TGTGCCAGCAGCTTAGGGTTCAACGAGCAGTACTTC. It translates to CASSLGFNEQYF.